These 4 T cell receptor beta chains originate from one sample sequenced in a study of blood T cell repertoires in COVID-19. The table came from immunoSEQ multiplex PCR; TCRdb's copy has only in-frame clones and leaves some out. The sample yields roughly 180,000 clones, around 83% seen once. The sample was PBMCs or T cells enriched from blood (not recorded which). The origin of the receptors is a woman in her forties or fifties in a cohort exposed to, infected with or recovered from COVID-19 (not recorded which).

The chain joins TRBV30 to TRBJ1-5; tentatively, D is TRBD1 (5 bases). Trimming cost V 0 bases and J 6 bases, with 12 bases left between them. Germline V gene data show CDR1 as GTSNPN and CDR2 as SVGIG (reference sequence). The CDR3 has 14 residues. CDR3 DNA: TGTGCCTGGAGTGTTCATGGGAGGGGTCAGCCCCAGCATTTT. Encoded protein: CAWSVHGRGQPQHF.

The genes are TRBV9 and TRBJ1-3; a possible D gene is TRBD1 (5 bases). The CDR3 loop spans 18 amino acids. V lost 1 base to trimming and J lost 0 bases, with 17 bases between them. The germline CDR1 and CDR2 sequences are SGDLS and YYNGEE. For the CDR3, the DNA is TGTGCCAGCAGCGTACAAGGACAAGAGTTGCACTCTGGAAACACCATATATTTT. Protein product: CASSVQGQELHSGNTIYF.

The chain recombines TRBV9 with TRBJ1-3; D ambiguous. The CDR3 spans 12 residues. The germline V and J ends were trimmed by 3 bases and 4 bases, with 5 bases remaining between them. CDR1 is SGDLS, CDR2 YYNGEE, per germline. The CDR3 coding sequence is TGTGCCAGCAGCGATGAGGGAAACACCATATATTTT. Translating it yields CASSDEGNTIYF.

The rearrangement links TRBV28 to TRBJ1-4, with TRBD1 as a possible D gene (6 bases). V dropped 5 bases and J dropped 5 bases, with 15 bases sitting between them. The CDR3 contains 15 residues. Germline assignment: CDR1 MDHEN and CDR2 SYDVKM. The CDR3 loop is CASSGIRGGNEKLFF. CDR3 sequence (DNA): TGTGCCAGCAGTGGCATAAGGGGGGGGAATGAAAAACTGTTTTTT.